A selection of T cell receptor beta chains follows, all from one sample in a study of blood T cell repertoires in COVID-19. The assay was immunoSEQ multiplex PCR, and TCRdb's table has in-frame clones only and misses some. The sample has about 320,000 clones, approximately 89% seen once. Sequencing input: peripheral blood. These TCRs come from a woman aged 25 to 39 with COVID-19, enrolled during active disease. Each CDR3 is given with its conserved first and last residue. Each record gives: CDR3 protein, J gene, D gene, V gene, CDR3 length. The D gene is left open where the match is weak.

CATSDRERGVQETQYF TRBJ2-5 TRBD2 TRBV24-1 16
CATSAPSQDRGGLYEQYF TRBJ2-7 TRBD1 TRBV24-1 18
CASSTAVGTEAFF TRBJ1-1 - TRBV27 13
CASSLGQGYNEQFF TRBJ2-1 TRBD1 TRBV27 14
CASNQLAGEGNEQFF TRBJ2-1 TRBD2 TRBV27 15
CASSEVRENYGYTF TRBJ1-2 - TRBV6-1 14
CASSTRAGGIEQFF TRBJ2-1 TRBD1 TRBV11-2 14
CASSLDLASGNTIYF TRBJ1-3 - TRBV11-2 15
CASSQDLLGVDGYTF TRBJ1-2 - TRBV4-1 15
CASSLDFLGTDTQYF TRBJ2-3 - TRBV5-1 15
CSARGDYGYTF TRBJ1-2 - TRBV20-1 11
CASTLSTAEHNEKLFF TRBJ1-4 - TRBV6-8 16
CASATSGEQYF TRBJ2-7 - TRBV27 11
CASSSGGGSKNIQYF TRBJ2-4 - TRBV7-9 15
CATSDNAGGSKSTQYF TRBJ2-5 TRBD1 TRBV24-1 16
CASSYSRQGIYNEQFF TRBJ2-1 TRBD1 TRBV6-5 16
CASSAAPAGELFF TRBJ2-2 - TRBV9 13
CATSDTTGLAGTDTQYF TRBJ2-3 TRBD2 TRBV24-1 17
CASSPLISGYGYTF TRBJ1-2 - TRBV4-1 14
CASRTSYNEQFF TRBJ2-1 - TRBV12-3/TRBV12-4 12
CASSFQSGQPQHF TRBJ1-5 - TRBV3-1/TRBV3-2 13
CASSSRRLAGDNEQFF TRBJ2-1 TRBD2 TRBV7-9 16
CARQEPRPQYF TRBJ2-5 - TRBV6-1 11
CASSEARIRGLDQPQHF TRBJ1-5 TRBD1 TRBV6-1 17
CASSLRGGSYNSPLHF TRBJ1-6 - TRBV5-8 16
CASSMSIRGRNQPQHF TRBJ1-5 - TRBV19 16
CASRGTALNTGELFF TRBJ2-2 - TRBV2 15
CASSLTKTGPYNEQFF TRBJ2-1 - TRBV13 16
CASSQVPPKRGTDTQYF TRBJ2-3 TRBD2 TRBV3-1/TRBV3-2 17
CASSRGTGGRRNIQYF TRBJ2-4 TRBD1 TRBV18 16
CASSSFQGRIRGGYTF TRBJ1-2 - TRBV11-2 16
CASSPDTVRETQYF TRBJ2-5 - TRBV3-1/TRBV3-2 14
CASSRDREETQYF TRBJ2-5 TRBD1 TRBV2 13
CASSPQRGSTDTQYF TRBJ2-3 TRBD2 TRBV11-2 15
CASSIYGADTGELFF TRBJ2-2 - TRBV19 15
CASTSGVKGYTF TRBJ1-2 - TRBV6-5 12
CASRGQGLSGANVLTF TRBJ2-6 TRBD1 TRBV19 16
CASSSAPTVNYGYTF TRBJ1-2 - TRBV11-2 15
CATSRDPGPAEAFF TRBJ1-1 - TRBV15 14
CASSSGTGDGYTF TRBJ1-2 TRBD1 TRBV19 13
CASSPRPPQGASTDTQYF TRBJ2-3 TRBD1 TRBV4-1 18
CSVRTGGGTEAFF TRBJ1-1 TRBD1 TRBV29-1 13
CASRLDSSLSGNTIYF TRBJ1-3 - TRBV5-1 16
CASSPSGTDRSPLHF TRBJ1-6 TRBD1 TRBV7-9 15
CASSQGGESQSGANVLTF TRBJ2-6 - TRBV4-1 18
CASSSEQGWSGYTF TRBJ1-2 TRBD1 TRBV7-8 14
CASSLAFSGGSLTGELFF TRBJ2-2 TRBD2 TRBV5-6 18
CASSPDQQGFLNTIYF TRBJ1-3 - TRBV9 16
CASSARLAGKTGELFF TRBJ2-2 TRBD2 TRBV7-6 16